These T cell receptor beta chains were read from a single sample in a study of shared clonotypes between healthy human individuals. Libraries were prepared by immunoSEQ multiplex PCR; TCRdb keeps only in-frame clonotypes and omits some of them. Of about a million clones listed, 77% are singletons. Source material: memory CD4+ T cells from PBMCs. The receptors come from a man between 18 and 29 years old in good health. Some clones in this sample may be carry-over from other donors' samples. The CDR3 runs from the conserved cysteine through the conserved F or W. The D gene is left open where the match is weak. The size of a clone is reported for some rows only, either as once, few or many, or as a class for expanded clones.

abundance,v_gene,d_gene,j_gene,CDR3nt,CDR3aa
NA,TRBV19,TRBD1,TRBJ1-2,TGTGCCAGTAGTATAGTTCTGACAGGGGGCGATTATGGCTACACCTTC,CASSIVLTGGDYGYTF
NA,TRBV9,NA,TRBJ2-2,TGTGCCAGCAGCGTAGGAGGGGAGGTCGGGGAGCTGTTTTTT,CASSVGGEVGELFF
NA,TRBV7-2,NA,TRBJ1-1,TGTGCCAGCAGCTTATCTTCTGGGTTTCAGGACACTGAAGCTTTCTTT,CASSLSSGFQDTEAFF
once,TRBV27,NA,TRBJ1-4,TGTGCCAGCAACACTAATGAAAAACTGTTTTTT,CASNTNEKLFF
NA,TRBV14,NA,TRBJ1-1,TGTGCCAGTCGTTTGTCGGGGAATACTGAAGCTTTCTTT,CASRLSGNTEAFF
NA,TRBV18,TRBD1,TRBJ2-7,TGTGCCAGCTCCCTCCAAGGACAGGGGGCATACGAGCAGTACTTC,CASSLQGQGAYEQYF
many,TRBV5-4,TRBD2,TRBJ2-3,TGTGCCAGCAGCACGGGGACTAGCGGGAGGTCAGATACGCAGTATTTT,CASSTGTSGRSDTQYF
NA,TRBV5-1,NA,TRBJ1-1,TGCGCCAGCAGCTTGGACAGAGAGAACACTGAAGCTTTCTTT,CASSLDRENTEAFF
NA,TRBV11-2,TRBD2,TRBJ2-7,TGTGCCAGCAGCCCAAGCTCTAGCGGGAGTGGGTACGAGCAGTACTTC,CASSPSSSGSGYEQYF
once,TRBV18,NA,TRBJ1-2,TGTGCCAGCTCACCACCTGAGATTCTATATGGCTACACCTTC,CASSPPEILYGYTF
NA,TRBV5-1,NA,TRBJ2-7,TGCGCCAGCAGCTCCGGACAACTCTACGAGCAGTACTTC,CASSSGQLYEQYF
once,TRBV4-1,NA,TRBJ2-1,TGCGCCAGCAGCCAAGATTGGGGGTACTCAGGGTTCCACAATGAGCAGTTCTTC,CASSQDWGYSGFHNEQFF
once,TRBV21-1,NA,TRBJ2-1,TGTGCCAGCAGCAGCAGTAGCGGGAGGAACTACAATGAGCAGTTCTTC,CASSSSSGRNYNEQFF
NA,TRBV7-6,TRBD1,TRBJ1-1,TGTGCCAGCAGCCCAGCGGTGGGACAGAGCGCTTTCTTT,CASSPAVGQSAFF
NA,TRBV20-1,NA,TRBJ2-7,TGCAGGGTTGCCAGGCCCGACGAGCAGTACTTC,CRVARPDEQYF
NA,TRBV6-4,NA,TRBJ2-2,TGTGCCAGCAGTCACGGACTGAACACCGGGGAGCTGTTTTTT,CASSHGLNTGELFF
NA,TRBV28,NA,TRBJ2-7,TGTGCCAGCAGCTTAACCAGGGTGGAGCAGTACTTC,CASSLTRVEQYF
NA,TRBV19,NA,TRBJ1-5,TGTGCCAGTAGTGTCTCAGCAACTCCAAGCAATCAGCCCCAGCATTTT,CASSVSATPSNQPQHF
few,TRBV7-9,NA,TRBJ2-1,TGTGCCAGCAGCTTATCGTTGGCGGGGTCCTACAATGAGCAGTTCTTC,CASSLSLAGSYNEQFF
once,TRBV15,NA,TRBJ2-5,TGTGCCGTAAAGGGGTATGAGACCCAGTACTTC,CAVKGYETQYF
NA,TRBV2,TRBD1,TRBJ2-7,TGTGCCAGCAGTCGACAGGGGGCATCCTACGAGCAGTACTTC,CASSRQGASYEQYF
NA,TRBV6-6,NA,TRBJ1-4,TGTGCCAGCAGTCCCAGTATCGCTGGCGAAAAACTGTTTTTT,CASSPSIAGEKLFF
NA,TRBV28,TRBD1,TRBJ1-3,TGTGCCAGCAGTTCAAACAGGGGGAGCAGACGAAACACCATATATTTT,CASSSNRGSRRNTIYF
NA,TRBV7-9,NA,TRBJ1-3,TGTGCCAGCAGCTCGACAACAGGGCCTGGAAACACCATATATTTT,CASSSTTGPGNTIYF
once,TRBV5-1,NA,TRBJ2-4,TGCGCCAGCAGCCCCGATGGGGGAAACATTCAGTACTTC,CASSPDGGNIQYF
many,TRBV7-9,TRBD2,TRBJ2-7,TGTGCCAGCAGCTTAGATCGCGGGAGGGCCGTCCTCGAGCAGTACTTC,CASSLDRGRAVLEQYF
NA,TRBV29-1,NA,TRBJ2-1,TGCAGCGTTGAGTTGGCAGGGCGATACAATGAGCAGTTCTTC,CSVELAGRYNEQFF
few,TRBV19,TRBD2,TRBJ2-2,TGTGCCAGTAACGGACTAGCCAATCTGAGACACACCGGGGAGCTGTTTTTT,CASNGLANLRHTGELFF
NA,TRBV28,NA,TRBJ1-3,TGTGCCAGCAGTTTAGGGGGCAGGGCACAAAGAAACACCATATATTTT,CASSLGGRAQRNTIYF
NA,TRBV2,NA,TRBJ1-1,TGTGCCAGCACAAGGACTCTAACACGGGAAGCTTTCTTT,CASTRTLTREAFF